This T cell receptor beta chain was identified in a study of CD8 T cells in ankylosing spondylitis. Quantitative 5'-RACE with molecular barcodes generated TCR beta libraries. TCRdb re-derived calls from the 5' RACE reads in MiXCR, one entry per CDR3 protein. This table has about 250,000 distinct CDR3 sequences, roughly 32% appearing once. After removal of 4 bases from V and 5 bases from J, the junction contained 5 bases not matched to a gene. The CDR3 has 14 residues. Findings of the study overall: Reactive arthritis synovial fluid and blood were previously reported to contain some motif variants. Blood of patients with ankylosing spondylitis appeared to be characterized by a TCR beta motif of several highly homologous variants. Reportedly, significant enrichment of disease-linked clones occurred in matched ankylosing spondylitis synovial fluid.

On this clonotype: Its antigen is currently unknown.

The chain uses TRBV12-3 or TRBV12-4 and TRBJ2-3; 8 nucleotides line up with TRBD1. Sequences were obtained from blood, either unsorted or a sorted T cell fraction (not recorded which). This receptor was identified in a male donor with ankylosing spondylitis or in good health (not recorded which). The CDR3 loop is CASSSGQGVDTQYF. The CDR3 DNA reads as TGTGCCAGCAGTTCAGGACAGGGAGTAGATACGCAGTATTTT.